These T cell receptor beta chains were read from a single sample in a study of blood T cells in healthy people across ages. One entry per CDR3 protein, called by TCRdb with MiXCR from the 5' RACE reads. In the table there are about 830,000 distinct CDR3 sequences, approximately 67% of which are singletons. What was sequenced was blood. These receptors were obtained from a man aged 30-40 years in good health. Each CDR3 is given with its conserved first and last residue. The D gene is left open where the match is weak. Expanded clones get a size class; other rows say once, few or many, or leave the size out.

abundance	j_gene	d_gene	v_gene	CDR3aa	CDR3nt
NA	TRBJ2-2	NA	TRBV4-3	CASSQVEANTGELFF	TGCGCCAGCAGCCAAGTAGAGGCAAACACCGGGGAGCTGTTTTTT
NA	TRBJ1-4	TRBD1	TRBV11-2	CASSLDLPGQGNEKLFF	TGTGCCAGCAGCTTAGACCTCCCGGGACAGGGTAATGAAAAACTGTTTTTT
once	TRBJ1-1	NA	TRBV7-2	CASTPLPSPSTEAFF	TGTGCCAGCACCCCTCTTCCCTCACCGAGCACTGAAGCTTTCTTT
NA	TRBJ1-4	NA	TRBV29-1	CSASAGPNEKLFF	TGCAGCGCCAGCGCAGGGCCTAATGAAAAACTGTTTTTT
NA	TRBJ1-2	NA	TRBV30	CAWRPGDGYTF	TGTGCCTGGAGACCTGGAGATGGCTACACCTTC
NA	TRBJ2-7	NA	TRBV27	CASSFEAGIAYEQYF	TGTGCCAGCAGTTTTGAGGCAGGGATTGCCTACGAGCAGTACTTC
NA	TRBJ2-1	NA	TRBV30	CAWSVGGSYNEQFF	TGTGCCTGGAGTGTGGGAGGCTCCTACAATGAGCAGTTCTTC
NA	TRBJ1-4	NA	TRBV4-2	CASSQLQGTTNEKLFF	TGTGCCAGCAGCCAACTGCAGGGTACAACTAATGAAAAACTGTTTTTT
NA	TRBJ2-7	TRBD1	TRBV28	CASWTGYEQYF	TGTGCCAGTTGGACAGGCTACGAGCAGTACTTC
NA	TRBJ2-6	NA	TRBV5-1	CASSPMATGANVLTF	TGCGCCAGCAGCCCGATGGCTACTGGGGCCAACGTCCTGACTTTC
few	TRBJ2-1	NA	TRBV29-1	CSVEEQVDEQFF	TGCAGCGTTGAGGAACAGGTAGATGAGCAGTTCTTC
NA	TRBJ2-3	NA	TRBV3-1	CASSSNDIGTDTQYF	TGTGCCAGCAGTTCAAATGACATCGGCACAGATACGCAGTATTTT
NA	TRBJ1-2	TRBD1	TRBV7-2	CASTIGLQGAGYTF	TGTGCCAGCACCATTGGGTTACAGGGGGCCGGCTACACCTTC
NA	TRBJ2-2	TRBD2	TRBV11-2	CASSLRGGAGELFF	TGTGCCAGCAGCTTGCGGGGGGGGGCCGGGGAGCTGTTTTTT
NA	TRBJ2-7	NA	TRBV15	CATSPGGRSYVQYF	TGTGCCACCAGCCCCGGGGGCAGATCCTACGTGCAGTACTTC
NA	TRBJ2-3	NA	TRBV24-1	CATKAGWTDTQYF	TGTGCCACCAAGGCCGGGTGGACAGATACGCAGTATTTT
few	TRBJ2-7	NA	TRBV7-9	CASSFGGGDSYEQYF	TGTGCCAGCAGCTTCGGAGGGGGTGACTCCTACGAGCAGTACTTC
NA	TRBJ1-1	TRBD1	TRBV6-6	CASSYSMTGTNTEAFF	TGTGCCAGCAGTTACTCAATGACAGGGACGAACACCGAAGCTTTCTTT
NA	TRBJ1-1	NA	TRBV6-2/TRBV6-3	CATVPGGSTEAFF	TGTGCCACGGTCCCAGGCGGGTCCACTGAAGCTTTCTTT
NA	TRBJ2-1	TRBD2	TRBV27	CASRSTGGGNEQFF	TGTGCCAGCAGGTCAACTGGGGGGGGCAATGAGCAGTTCTTC
NA	TRBJ2-7	TRBD2	TRBV28	CASSFPGLAGNSYEQYF	TGTGCCAGCAGTTTCCCCGGACTAGCGGGGAACTCCTACGAGCAGTACTTC
NA	TRBJ2-2	NA	TRBV4-3	CASSQTSPGKLFF	TGCGCCAGCAGCCAAACGTCTCCCGGGAAGCTGTTTTTT
NA	TRBJ1-2	NA	TRBV6-1	CASSEEYGGCGYTF	TGTGCCAGCAGTGAAGAGTACGGGGGCTGTGGCTACACCTTC
NA	TRBJ2-4	NA	TRBV7-2	CASSLVRAKNIQYF	TGTGCCAGCAGCTTAGTGAGAGCCAAAAACATTCAGTACTTC
NA	TRBJ2-5	TRBD1	TRBV25-1	CASSEDRGLVETQYF	TGTGCCAGCAGTGAGGACAGGGGGCTGGTGGAGACCCAGTACTTC
few	TRBJ2-1	NA	TRBV5-1	CASSFENHYNEQFF	TGCGCCAGCAGCTTTGAGAACCATTACAATGAGCAGTTCTTC
NA	TRBJ1-2	NA	TRBV7-9	CASDFRKGFNGYTF	TGTGCCAGCGATTTCCGGAAGGGATTCAATGGCTACACCTTC
NA	TRBJ2-1	TRBD2	TRBV5-5	CASSPNPGLAEHEQFF	TGTGCCAGCAGCCCTAACCCCGGGCTAGCGGAGCATGAGCAGTTCTTC
NA	TRBJ2-7	NA	TRBV10-3	CAISRPGPRYEQYF	TGTGCCATCTCGAGGCCGGGACCGCGTTACGAGCAGTACTTC
many	TRBJ2-5	TRBD1	TRBV4-2	CASSQGTGGQETQYF	TGTGCCAGCAGCCAGGGGACAGGGGGGCAAGAGACCCAGTACTTC
NA	TRBJ2-1	TRBD2	TRBV12-3/TRBV12-4	CASRPSGGVGSEQFF	TGTGCCAGCAGACCTAGCGGGGGGGTAGGTAGTGAGCAGTTCTTC
NA	TRBJ2-3	NA	TRBV12-3/TRBV12-4	CASRAGRSTDTQYF	TGTGCCAGCAGGGCAGGCAGAAGCACAGATACGCAGTATTTT
NA	TRBJ1-5	TRBD1	TRBV9	CASSGTGVRDQPQHF	TGTGCCAGCAGCGGGACAGGGGTACGGGATCAGCCCCAGCATTTT
few	TRBJ2-7	NA	TRBV7-3	CASSLEGTQPYEQYF	TGTGCCAGCAGCTTAGAAGGGACCCAACCCTACGAGCAGTACTTC
once	TRBJ2-5	TRBD2	TRBV20-1	CSAFKSGGEETQYF	TGCAGTGCTTTTAAAAGCGGGGGGGAAGAGACCCAGTACTTC
NA	TRBJ1-1	NA	TRBV29-1	CSVAGGNGNEAFF	TGCAGCGTTGCGGGGGGTAACGGAAATGAAGCTTTCTTT
NA	TRBJ1-2	TRBD1	TRBV7-9	CASSTKTGGGYGYTF	TGTGCCAGCAGCACTAAGACAGGGGGCGGCTATGGCTACACCTTC
few	TRBJ1-2	TRBD1	TRBV7-3	CASSPQGAGGYTF	TGTGCCAGCAGCCCTCAGGGGGCAGGGGGCTACACCTTC
NA	TRBJ2-6	NA	TRBV4-3	CASSQGYRSGANVLTF	TGCGCCAGCAGCCAAGGGTATCGCTCTGGGGCCAACGTCCTGACTTTC
NA	TRBJ2-7	TRBD2	TRBV20-1	CSARGLGRGDKLYEQYF	TGCAGTGCTAGAGGCTTGGGGAGGGGTGACAAACTCTACGAGCAGTACTTC
NA	TRBJ2-7	TRBD1	TRBV5-6	CASSFTTGNRGRADEQYF	TGTGCCAGCAGCTTTACTACCGGTAACAGGGGACGAGCGGACGAGCAGTACTTC
NA	TRBJ2-7	NA	TRBV27	CASSPLLGGTQYF	TGTGCCAGCAGTCCACTACTAGGGGGTACCCAGTACTTC
NA	TRBJ1-5	NA	TRBV12-3/TRBV12-4	CASSHSSNQPQHF	TGTGCCAGCAGCCATTCTAGCAATCAGCCCCAGCATTTT
NA	TRBJ2-3	NA	TRBV4-2	CASSPEGETAGDTQYF	TGTGCCAGCAGCCCCGAGGGGGAGACGGCGGGCGATACGCAGTATTTT
once	TRBJ1-5	NA	TRBV12-3/TRBV12-4	CASRLQGSNQPQHF	TGTGCCAGCAGACTACAGGGAAGCAATCAGCCCCAGCATTTT
NA	TRBJ2-1	TRBD1	TRBV20-1	CSAPGQGASNEQFF	TGCAGTGCTCCGGGACAGGGGGCCTCCAATGAGCAGTTCTTC
NA	TRBJ2-7	TRBD1	TRBV5-5	CASSTDRDYEQYF	TGTGCCAGCAGCACGGACAGGGACTACGAGCAGTACTTC
NA	TRBJ2-7	TRBD1	TRBV10-3	CAISTPGTGAYEQYF	TGTGCCATCAGCACACCCGGGACAGGGGCCTACGAGCAGTACTTC
NA	TRBJ2-1	TRBD1	TRBV7-2	CASSLEWTGVYNEQFF	TGTGCCAGCAGCTTAGAATGGACAGGGGTCTACAATGAGCAGTTCTTC
NA	TRBJ2-5	TRBD2	TRBV7-2	CASSSFLAGGEETQYF	TGTGCCAGCAGCTCCTTCCTAGCGGGGGGGGAAGAGACCCAGTACTTC
few	TRBJ2-7	NA	TRBV6-6	CASSYQTTQGYEQYF	TGTGCCAGCAGTTACCAAACCACCCAGGGCTACGAGCAGTACTTC
NA	TRBJ2-1	NA	TRBV7-2	CASSSLGGPDEQFF	TGTGCCAGCAGCTCCCTGGGGGGCCCGGATGAGCAGTTCTTC